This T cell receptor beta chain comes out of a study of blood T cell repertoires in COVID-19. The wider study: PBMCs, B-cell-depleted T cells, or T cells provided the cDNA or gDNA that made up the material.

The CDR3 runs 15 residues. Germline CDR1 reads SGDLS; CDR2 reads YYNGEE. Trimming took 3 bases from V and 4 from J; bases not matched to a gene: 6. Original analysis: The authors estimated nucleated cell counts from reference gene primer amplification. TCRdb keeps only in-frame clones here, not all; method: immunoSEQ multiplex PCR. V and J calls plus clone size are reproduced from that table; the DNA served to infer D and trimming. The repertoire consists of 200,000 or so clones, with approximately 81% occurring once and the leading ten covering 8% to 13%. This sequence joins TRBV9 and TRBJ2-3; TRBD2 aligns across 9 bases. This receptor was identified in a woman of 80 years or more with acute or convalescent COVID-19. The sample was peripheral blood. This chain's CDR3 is CASSATSGPSDTQYF. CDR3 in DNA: TGTGCCAGCAGCGCGACTAGCGGACCATCAGATACGCAGTATTTT.